This record looks at one T cell receptor (beta chain) sequence and its context. Its antigen is still unknown. An end of the junction differs from the germline gene, which may be a read error. The template was RNA from unsorted bulk tissue. This entry belongs to a study of tumor and adjacent non-tumor tissue in lung cancer. Study results and limitations: In normal lung, the top 100 clones were significantly more dominant than in tumor. Significantly higher TCR diversity was found in tumor than normal lung.

A modified ARM-PCR protocol with three rounds of nested PCR amplified TCRbeta. TCRdb independently ran MiXCR on the multiplex PCR reads; one entry per CDR3 protein. The data hold tens of thousands of distinct CDR3 sequences, with about 67% observed a single time. CDR3 length: 15 residues. The V gene's germline CDR1 is MNHNY and CDR2 SVGAGI (reference sequence). The specimen was lung tumor tissue. The sequence was collected from a man in his 60s with non-small cell lung cancer. V gene TRBV6-6 combines with J gene TRBJ2-7; the D is unclear. The CDR3 nucleotides are TGTGCCAGCAGTTACAGATCAAGTCAGAACTACGAGCGGTACTTC. Protein product: CASSYRSSQNYERYF.